Following are 3 T cell receptor beta chains from one sample sequenced in a study of spatial heterogeneity in lung cancer. Time point of the sample: sample taken at primary tumor resection. TCRdb re-analysed the 5' RACE reads in MiXCR, keeping a single row per CDR3 protein. The sample holds tens of thousands of distinct CDR3 sequences, under 8.5% seen once. Material: PBMCs, obtained at surgery. Source of these receptors: a female donor with early-stage non-small cell lung cancer.

In its sample, this clonotype was seen many times. The J gene is TRBJ2-7, the V gene TRBV4-3, with 9 bases fitting TRBD1. Unmatched junction bases numbered 3, after V lost 0 bases and J lost 3 bases. From germline, CDR1 is LGHNA and CDR2 YSLEER. This CDR3 comprises 15 residues. CDR3 DNA: TGCGCCAGCAGCCAAGACCGGGACAGGGTCTACGAGCAGTACTTC. This encodes CASSQDRDRVYEQYF.

This clonotype came up many times. The V and J genes are TRBV5-1 and TRBJ2-7; no firm D call. CDR3 size: 14 residues. CDR1 is SGHRS and CDR2 is YFSETQ in the germline V gene. With 0 bases removed from V and 3 bases from J, the gap between germline ends came to 10 bases. The CDR3 DNA reads TGCGCCAGCAGCTTGGTAGGGTACAGCTACGAGCAGTACTTC. Translation: CASSLVGYSYEQYF. Looking up the rest from reference TRBV5-1 and TRBJ2-7 gives the full variable domain: KAGVTQTPRYLIKTRGQQVTLSCSPISGHRSVSWYQQTPGQGLQFLFEYFSETQRNKGNFPGRFSGRQFSNSRSEMNVSTLELGDSALYLCASSLVGYSYEQYFGPGTRLTVT.

This rearrangement joins TRBV18 to TRBJ1-2; D gene ambiguous. The CDR3 has 12 amino acids. The germline CDR1 and CDR2 sequences are KGHSH and LQKENI. Trimming took 2 bases from V and 8 from J, leaving 9 bases between them. CDR3 residues: CASSPGVGGYTF. The CDR3 DNA follows: TGTGCCAGCTCACCAGGTGTGGGAGGCTACACCTTC.